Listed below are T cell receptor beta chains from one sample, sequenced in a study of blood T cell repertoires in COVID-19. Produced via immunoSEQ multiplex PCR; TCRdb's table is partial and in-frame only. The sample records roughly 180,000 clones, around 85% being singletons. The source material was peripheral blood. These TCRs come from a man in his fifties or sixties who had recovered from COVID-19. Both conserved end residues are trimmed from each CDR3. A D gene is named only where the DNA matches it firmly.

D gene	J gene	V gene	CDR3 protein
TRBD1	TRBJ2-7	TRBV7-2	ASSLDGTGGYEQY
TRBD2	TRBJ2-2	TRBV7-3	ASSAHRGGGSNTGELF
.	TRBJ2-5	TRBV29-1	SGQVRETQY
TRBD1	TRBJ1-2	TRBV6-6	ASSLNADRGNYGYT
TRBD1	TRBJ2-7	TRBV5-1	ASSLRQGTLEQY
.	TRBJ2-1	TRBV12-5	ASGYRQYEQF
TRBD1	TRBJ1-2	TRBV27	ASKLSLGTAYGYT
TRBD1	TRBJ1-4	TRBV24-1	ATSETGQGGEKLF
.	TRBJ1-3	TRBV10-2	ASSAREPYSGNTIY
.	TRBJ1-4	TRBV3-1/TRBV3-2	ASSQGLGGATNEKLF
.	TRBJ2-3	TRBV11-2	ASSLTDTQY
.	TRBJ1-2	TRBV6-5	ASTPLGGRAGGYT
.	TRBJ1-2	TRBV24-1	ATSDFLGDGYT
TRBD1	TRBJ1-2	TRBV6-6	ASRRQGDSYGYT
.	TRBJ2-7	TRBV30	AWSGQYRGYEQY
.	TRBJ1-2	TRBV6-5	ASSYLGLNYGYT
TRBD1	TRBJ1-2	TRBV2	ASSYRGEDGYT
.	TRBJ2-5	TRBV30	AWSVYVRETQY
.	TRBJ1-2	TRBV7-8	ASSLAGGYGYT
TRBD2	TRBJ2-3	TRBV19	ASSTRLAVSTDTQY
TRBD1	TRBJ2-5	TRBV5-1	ASSHWGQDQETQY
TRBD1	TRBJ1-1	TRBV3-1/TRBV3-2	ASSPRTGGVNTEAF
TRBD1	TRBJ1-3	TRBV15	ATSRDRGPAGNTIY
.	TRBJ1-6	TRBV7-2	ASSLFPSSQGSPLH
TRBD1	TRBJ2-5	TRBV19	ASSRGQGLAQY
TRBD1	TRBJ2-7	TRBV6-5	ASSYSEQGANEQY
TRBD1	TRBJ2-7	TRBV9	ASSVDTRGEQY
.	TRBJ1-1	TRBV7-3	ASSPVAGVSEAF
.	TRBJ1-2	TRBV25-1	ASSEYTGRDYGYT
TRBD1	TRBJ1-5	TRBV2	ASDWTGGREPQH
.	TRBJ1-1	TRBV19	ASSRGTLNTEAF
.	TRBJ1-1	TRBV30	AWSITGKNTEAF
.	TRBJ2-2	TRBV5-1	ASQDRNTGELF
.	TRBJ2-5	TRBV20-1	SALGETQY
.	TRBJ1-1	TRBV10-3	ATLRQVGGATEAF
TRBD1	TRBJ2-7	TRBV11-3	ASSPGQGLNEQY
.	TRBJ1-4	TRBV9	ASSVGAGLGEKLF